The entry below describes one T cell receptor (beta chain). Original analysis: It was from reference gene primer amplification that nucleated cell counts were estimated. Sequencing used immunoSEQ multiplex PCR; TCRdb keeps in-frame clones, though not all of them. For V, J and clone size, that table is used; D and trimming come from the DNA. Counted here are 140,000 to 150,000 clones, roughly 90% occurring once; the ten biggest clones make up about 2%. These data belong to a study of blood T cell repertoires in COVID-19. Looking at the study overall: The United States, Italy and Spain provided the acute and convalescent COVID-19 samples. Sources were T cells, B-cell-depleted T cells, or PBMCs; the material itself was cDNA or gDNA.

The V end was cut by 3 bases, the J end by 0 bases, with 7 bases between. CDR3 size: 14 residues. Per the germline V gene, CDR1 is MNHEY and CDR2 is SMNVEV (reference sequence). The clonotype comes from a human donor in a cohort sampled during active COVID-19. The chain carries TRBV27 and TRBJ2-3; a possible D gene is TRBD2 (5 bases). The sequencing input was peripheral blood. This chain's CDR3 is CASSFRGSTDTQYF. CDR3 nucleotides: TGTGCCAGCAGTTTCCGGGGAAGCACAGATACGCAGTATTTT.